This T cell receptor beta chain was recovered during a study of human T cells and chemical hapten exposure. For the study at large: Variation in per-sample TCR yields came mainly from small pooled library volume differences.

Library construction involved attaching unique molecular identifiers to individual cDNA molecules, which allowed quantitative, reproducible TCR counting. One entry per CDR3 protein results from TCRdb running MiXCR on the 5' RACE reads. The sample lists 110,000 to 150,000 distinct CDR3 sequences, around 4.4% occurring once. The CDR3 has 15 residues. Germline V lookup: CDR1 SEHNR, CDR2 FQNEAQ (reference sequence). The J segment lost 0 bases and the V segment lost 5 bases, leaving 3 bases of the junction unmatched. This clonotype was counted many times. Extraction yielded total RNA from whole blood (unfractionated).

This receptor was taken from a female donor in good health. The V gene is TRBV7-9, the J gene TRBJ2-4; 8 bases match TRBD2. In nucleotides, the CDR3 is TGTGCCAGCAGCATGAGCGGGGGAGCCAAAAACATTCAGTACTTC. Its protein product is CASSMSGGAKNIQYF.